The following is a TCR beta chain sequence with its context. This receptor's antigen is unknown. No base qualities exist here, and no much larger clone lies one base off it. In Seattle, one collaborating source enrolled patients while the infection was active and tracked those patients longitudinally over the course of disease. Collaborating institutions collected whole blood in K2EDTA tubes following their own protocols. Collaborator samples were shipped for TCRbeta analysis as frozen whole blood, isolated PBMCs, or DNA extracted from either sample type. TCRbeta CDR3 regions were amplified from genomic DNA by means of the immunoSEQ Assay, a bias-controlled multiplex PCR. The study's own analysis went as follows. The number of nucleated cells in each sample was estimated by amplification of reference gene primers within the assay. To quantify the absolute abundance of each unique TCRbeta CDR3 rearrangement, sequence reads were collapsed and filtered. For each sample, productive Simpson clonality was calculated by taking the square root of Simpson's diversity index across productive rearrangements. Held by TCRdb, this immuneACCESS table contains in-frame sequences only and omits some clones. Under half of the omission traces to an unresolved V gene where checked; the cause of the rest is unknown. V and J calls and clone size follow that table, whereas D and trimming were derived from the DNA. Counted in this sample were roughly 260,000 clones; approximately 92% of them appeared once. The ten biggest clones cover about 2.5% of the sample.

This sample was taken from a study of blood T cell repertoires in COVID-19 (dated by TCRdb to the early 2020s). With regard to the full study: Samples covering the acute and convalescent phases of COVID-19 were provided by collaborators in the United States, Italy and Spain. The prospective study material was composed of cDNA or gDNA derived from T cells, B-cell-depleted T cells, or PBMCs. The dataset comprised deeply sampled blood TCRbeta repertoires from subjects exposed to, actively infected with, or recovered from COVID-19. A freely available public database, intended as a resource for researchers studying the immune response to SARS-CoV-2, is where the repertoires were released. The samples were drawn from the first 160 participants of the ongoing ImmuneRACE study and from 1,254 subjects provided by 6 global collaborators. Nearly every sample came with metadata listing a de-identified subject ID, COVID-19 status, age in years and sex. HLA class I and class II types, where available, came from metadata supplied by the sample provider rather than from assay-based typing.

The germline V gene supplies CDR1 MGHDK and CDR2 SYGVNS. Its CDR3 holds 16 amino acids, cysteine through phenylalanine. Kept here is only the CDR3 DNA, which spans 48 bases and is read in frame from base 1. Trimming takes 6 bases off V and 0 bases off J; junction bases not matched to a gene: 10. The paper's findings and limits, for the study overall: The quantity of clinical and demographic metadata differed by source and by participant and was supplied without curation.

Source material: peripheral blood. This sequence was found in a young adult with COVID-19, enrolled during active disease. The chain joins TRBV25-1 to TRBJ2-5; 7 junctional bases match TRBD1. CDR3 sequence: CASSHTGAPYQETQYF. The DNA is TGTGCCAGCAGCCATACAGGGGCTCCCTACCAAGAGACCCAGTACTTC. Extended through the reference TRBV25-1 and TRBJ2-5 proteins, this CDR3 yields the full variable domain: EADIYQTPRYLVIGTGKKITLECSQTMGHDKMYWYQQDPGMELHLIHYSYGVNSTEKGDLSSESTVSRIRTEHFPLTLESARPSHTSQYLCASSHTGAPYQETQYFGPGTRLLVL.